This passage covers 16 T cell receptor beta chains from one sample sequenced in a study of patients and donors after allogeneic stem cell transplantation. MiXCR, applied by TCRdb to the RT-PCR reads, yields one record per CDR3 protein. The sample has about 150,000 distinct CDR3 sequences, 24% seen once. Sequencing was done on a sample of blood, either unsorted or a sorted T cell fraction (not recorded which). Receptor source: a human donor who was either an allogeneic HSCT recipient or a stem cell or donor lymphocyte infusion donor (not recorded which). It is not recorded whose cells these are; they may come from a transplant donor.

In its sample, this clonotype was seen many times. The V and J genes are TRBV12-3 or TRBV12-4 and TRBJ1-2, with a possible D match to TRBD1 (5 bases). Trimming left V 0 bases short and J 2 bases short, with 10 bases between. The CDR3 extends over 15 amino acids. CDR3 in amino acids: CASSLARELNYGYTF. In nucleotides, the CDR3 is TGTGCCAGCAGTTTAGCCAGGGAATTGAACTATGGCTACACCTTC.

The gene calls are TRBV5-1 and TRBJ2-7, with D hard to call. Germline V gene sequence: CDR1 SGHRS, CDR2 YFSETQ. This CDR3 contains 16 residues. Trimming shortened V by 0 bases and J by 4 bases, and 17 bases separated the two germline ends. The CDR3 protein is CASSLGGVGNFYEQYF. The CDR3 region has the DNA TGCGCCAGCAGCTTGGGAGGTGTAGGGAACTTTTACGAGCAGTACTTC.

The chain links TRBV10-3 to TRBJ2-3; 10 bases match TRBD2. Germline V gene data show CDR1 as ENHRY and CDR2 as SYGVKD. The junction had 14 bases not matched to a gene; V was cut back by 0 bases and J by 2 bases. The CDR3 covers 20 residues. CDR3 amino acids: CAISESEQWELAGITDTQYF. Here the CDR3 DNA reads TGTGCCATCAGTGAGTCGGAGCAGTGGGAACTAGCGGGAATCACAGATACGCAGTATTTT.

This clonotype was seen more than once but under ten times. The genes are TRBV15 and TRBJ2-1, with D possibly being TRBD1 (6 bases). The germline CDR1 and CDR2 sequences are LNHNV and YYDKDF (reference sequence). The length of the CDR3 is 15 residues. The ends were cut back, 5 bases at V and 2 bases at J, with 13 bases in the middle. CDR3 residues: CATSVERDTYNEQFF. DNA for the CDR3: TGTGCCACCAGCGTAGAACGGGACACCTACAATGAGCAGTTCTTC.

V usage is TRBV27 and J usage is TRBJ2-7, with D possibly TRBD2 on 6 matching bases. Germline CDR1 and CDR2: MNHEY and SMNVEV (reference sequence). The V end was cut by 3 bases, the J end by 3 bases, with 12 bases between. This CDR3 spans 14 amino acids. This CDR3 reads CASSLGLPGYEQYF. CDR3 DNA: TGTGCCAGCAGTTTGGGACTGCCGGGCTACGAGCAGTACTTC.

This chain joins TRBV11-3 and TRBJ2-7; D might be TRBD1 (6 bases). V lost 0 bases and J lost 5, with 8 bases in between. The CDR3 has 13 amino acids. Germline loops: CDR1 SGHNT, CDR2 YENEEA. As DNA, the CDR3 is TGTGCCAGCAGCTTAGATTCAGGGGACGAGCAGTACTTC. The encoded protein is CASSLDSGDEQYF.

The rearrangement links TRBV19 to TRBJ2-3; D is undetermined. CDR3 length equals 15 residues. The germline V gene has CDR1 LNHDA and CDR2 SQIVND (reference sequence). Trimming pared 6 bases from V and 0 bases from J, leaving 13 bases between. The CDR3 here is CASRLVPRSTDTQYF. In DNA form, the CDR3 reads TGTGCCAGTAGATTAGTACCCCGAAGCACAGATACGCAGTATTTT.

V usage is TRBV9 and J usage is TRBJ2-3; weak D call: TRBD2 (5 bases). This CDR3 contains 14 residues. V was clipped by 2 bases and J by 6 bases, with 13 bases between them. Germline loops: CDR1 SGDLS, CDR2 YYNGEE. The CDR3 region has the DNA TGTGCCAGCAGCGTCACTAGTATCCCGGATACGCAGTATTTT. It translates to CASSVTSIPDTQYF. The variable domain in full, with the rest retrieved from reference TRBV9 and TRBJ2-3, is DSGVTQTPKHLITATGQRVTLRCSPRSGDLSVYWYQQSLDQGLQFLIQYYNGEERAKGNILERFSAQQFPDLHSELNLSSLELGDSALYFCASSVTSIPDTQYFGPGTRLTVL.

This clonotype was picked up many times. The chain has TRBV7-2 and TRBJ2-3; possible D gene TRBD2, 7 bases. The V end was cut by 5 bases, the J end by 0 bases, with 9 bases between. The CDR3 consists of 14 residues. Looked up from germline, CDR1 is SGHTA and CDR2 is FQGNSA. This CDR3 is CASSRGASTDTQYF. The CDR3 DNA reads TGTGCCAGCAGCCGGGGGGCTAGCACAGATACGCAGTATTTT.

The chain carries TRBV2 and TRBJ1-6; TRBD1 might be the D (5 bases). CDR1 is SNHLY and CDR2 is FYNNEI in the germline V gene. V was cut by 6 bases and J by 12 bases, with 9 bases left in between. This CDR3 spans 11 amino acids. The CDR3 loop reads CASSPQGPLHF. The CDR3 nucleotides read TGTGCCAGCAGCCCCCAGGGACCCCTCCACTTT. Based on the CDR3 plus reference TRBV2 and TRBJ1-6, the full variable domain is EPEVTQTPSHQVTQMGQEVILRCVPISNHLYFYWYRQILGQKVEFLVSFYNNEISEKSEIFDDQFSVERPDGSNFTLKIRSTKLEDSAMYFCASSPQGPLHFGNGTRLTVT.

In this sample, this clonotype turned up many times. This chain uses TRBV7-3 with TRBJ1-2; D is possibly TRBD1 (5 bases). Germline assignment: CDR1 SGHTA and CDR2 FQGTGA. The CDR3 covers 13 residues. Trimming stripped 4 bases from V and 3 bases from J, with 9 bases between. This chain's CDR3 is CASSSRGYYGYTF. CDR3 nucleotides: TGTGCCAGCAGCTCCCGGGGCTACTATGGCTACACCTTC.

This clonotype has more than one count but fewer than ten. The V call is TRBV12-3 or TRBV12-4, the J call TRBJ1-4; D is ambiguous. Trimming pared 5 bases from V and 6 bases from J, leaving 16 bases between. The CDR3 covers 15 residues. The CDR3 coding sequence is TGTGCCAGCAGTCGACGACGATTCCAAGATGAAAAACTGTTTTTT. Protein sequence: CASSRRRFQDEKLFF.

This chain joins TRBV12-3 or TRBV12-4 and TRBJ2-5; 7 bases align to TRBD1. With V trimmed by 7 bases and J by 2 bases, 4 bases remained unmatched. The length of the CDR3 is 13 residues. In DNA form, the CDR3 reads TGTGCCAGCACTGAGACAGGGCAAGAGACCCAGTACTTC. This sequence encodes CASTETGQETQYF.

V is TRBV5-1 and J is TRBJ1-3; 12 bases are shared with TRBD1. The germline V gene has CDR1 SGHRS and CDR2 YFSETQ. The V segment lost 4 bases and the J segment 5 bases; nucleotides outside the gene matches: 7. This CDR3 is 16 amino acids long. CDR3 in amino acids: CASSQGQGAVRNTIYF. CDR3 nucleotides: TGCGCCAGCAGCCAGGGACAGGGGGCAGTCAGAAACACCATATATTTT.

The chain joins TRBV7-2 to TRBJ2-2, with 10 bases matching TRBD2. Germline V lookup: CDR1 SGHTA, CDR2 FQGNSA. With 5 bases clipped from V and 0 bases from J, the junction kept 6 bases outside the gene matches. CDR3 size: 17 residues. The CDR3 loop reads CASSRTSGATNTGELFF. DNA for the CDR3: TGTGCCAGCAGCCGAACTAGCGGGGCCACGAACACCGGGGAGCTGTTTTTT.

This clonotype has a handful of counts. The V call is TRBV18, the J call TRBJ1-1, with no clear D. The V gene's germline CDR1 is KGHSH and CDR2 LQKENI. With 3 bases removed from V and 7 bases from J, the gap between germline ends came to 12 bases. This CDR3 comprises 13 residues. The CDR3 sequence is CASSPDTVSEAFF. The CDR3 DNA follows: TGTGCCAGCTCACCCGACACGGTGAGTGAAGCTTTCTTT.